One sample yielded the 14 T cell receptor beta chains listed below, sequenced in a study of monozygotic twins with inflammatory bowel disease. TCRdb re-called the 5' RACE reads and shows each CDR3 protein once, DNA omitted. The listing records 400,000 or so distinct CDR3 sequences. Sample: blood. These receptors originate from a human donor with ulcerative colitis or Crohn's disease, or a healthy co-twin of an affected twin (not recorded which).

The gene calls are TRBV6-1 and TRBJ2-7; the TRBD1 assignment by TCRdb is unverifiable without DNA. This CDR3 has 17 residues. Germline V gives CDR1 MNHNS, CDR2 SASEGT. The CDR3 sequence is CASIAGASSSPAYEQYF.

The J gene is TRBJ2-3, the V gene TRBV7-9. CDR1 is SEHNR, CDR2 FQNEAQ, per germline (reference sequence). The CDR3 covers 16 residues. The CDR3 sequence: CASSLMLAGGSDTQYF.

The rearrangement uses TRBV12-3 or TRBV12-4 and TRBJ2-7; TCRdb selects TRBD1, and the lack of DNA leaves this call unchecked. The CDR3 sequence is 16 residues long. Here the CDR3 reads CASSLEGTGGPYEQYF.

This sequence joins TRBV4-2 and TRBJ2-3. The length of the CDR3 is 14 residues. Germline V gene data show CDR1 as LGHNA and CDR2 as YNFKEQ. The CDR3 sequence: CASSQGKSTDTQYF.

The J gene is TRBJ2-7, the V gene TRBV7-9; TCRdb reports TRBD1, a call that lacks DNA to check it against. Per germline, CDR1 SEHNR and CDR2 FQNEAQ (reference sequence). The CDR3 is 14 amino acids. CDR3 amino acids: CASSQDRGRDEQYF.

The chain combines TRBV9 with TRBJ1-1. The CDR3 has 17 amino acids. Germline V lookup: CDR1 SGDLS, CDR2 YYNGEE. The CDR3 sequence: CASSVESEVRANTEAFF. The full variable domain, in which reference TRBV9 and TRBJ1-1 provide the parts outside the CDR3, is DSGVTQTPKHLITATGQRVTLRCSPRSGDLSVYWYQQSLDQGLQFLIQYYNGEERAKGNILERFSAQQFPDLHSELNLSSLELGDSALYFCASSVESEVRANTEAFFGQGTRLTVV.

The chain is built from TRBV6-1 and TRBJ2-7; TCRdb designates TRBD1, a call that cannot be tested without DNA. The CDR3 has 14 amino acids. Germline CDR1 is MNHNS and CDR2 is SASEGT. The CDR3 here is CASSIRDGAYEQYF.

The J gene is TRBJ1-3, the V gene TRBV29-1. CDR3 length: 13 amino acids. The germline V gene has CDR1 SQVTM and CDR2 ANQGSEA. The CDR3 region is CSVQTISGNTIYF.

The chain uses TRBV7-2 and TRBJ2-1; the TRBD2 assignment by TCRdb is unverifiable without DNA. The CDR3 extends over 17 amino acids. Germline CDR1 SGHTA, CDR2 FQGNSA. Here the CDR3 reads CASSPTSGSTLYNEQFF.

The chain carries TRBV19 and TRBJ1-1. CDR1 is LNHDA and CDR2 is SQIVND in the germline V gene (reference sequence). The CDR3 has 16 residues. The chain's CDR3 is CASSIRGGPRGTEAFF.

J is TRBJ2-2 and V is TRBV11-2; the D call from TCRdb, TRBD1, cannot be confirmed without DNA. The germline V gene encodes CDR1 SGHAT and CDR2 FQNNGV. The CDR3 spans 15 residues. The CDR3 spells CASSLERGKSGELFF.

Here the CDR3 reads CASTENTEAFF. The chain employs TRBV25-1 and TRBJ1-1. Germline CDR1 reads MGHDK; CDR2 reads SYGVNS. The CDR3 contains 11 residues.

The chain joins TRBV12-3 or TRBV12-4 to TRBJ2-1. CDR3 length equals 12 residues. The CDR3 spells CASSFIYNEQFF.

The CDR3: CASSYAVRSYEQYF. This chain joins TRBV27 and TRBJ2-7. Germline assignment: CDR1 MNHEY and CDR2 SMNVEV (reference sequence). The CDR3 covers 14 residues.